The clone carrying this T cell receptor (beta chain) was seen repeatedly, ten times or more. Only healthy Caucasians were included as donors. TCRdb reprocessed the 5' RACE reads with MiXCR, giving one entry per CDR3 protein. The profile shows roughly 710,000 distinct CDR3 sequences, 5.5% to 6.5% of them singletons. Germline CDR1 ENHRY, CDR2 SYGVKD. The trim removed 11 bases at V and 5 bases at J, leaving 5 bases unmatched. The CDR3 contains 13 residues. The data are from a study of identical twins. The specimen sequenced was naive T cells sorted from blood. This receptor was identified in a man between 18 and 29 years old in good health. The genes are TRBV10-3 and TRBJ2-5; 13 positions match TRBD2. The CDR3 here is CASGLAGAETQYF. The CDR3 DNA sequence: TGTGCCTCCGGACTAGCGGGAGCGGAGACCCAGTACTTC.